This TCR beta chain originates from a study of identical twins. Findings and limits, study-wide: Conclusions came from cross-sectional statistical analysis, not from following the same donors. Zero-insertion results could be subject to partial confounding by invariant MAIT and iNKT cells.

cDNA molecules carried unique molecular identifiers, and template switching added a universal primer site. One entry per CDR3 protein results from TCRdb running MiXCR on the 5' RACE reads. The data contain 1.5 million to 2 million distinct CDR3 sequences, roughly a third of them singletons. The V and J ends lost 4 bases and 4 bases, in that order; junction bases with no gene match: 5. Germline V lookup: CDR1 LGHDT, CDR2 YNNKEL (reference sequence). The CDR3 is 15 residues long. Regarding this clonotype: Its antigen is as yet unknown.

Healthy Caucasian donors formed the entire cohort. J is TRBJ2-1 and V is TRBV3-1; 9 nucleotides align to TRBD2. The sequencing input was cord blood. The clonotype originates from a newborn girl in good health. The CDR3 here is CASSPTRGGYNEQFF. CDR3 nucleotide sequence: TGTGCCAGCAGCCCGACGCGGGGGGGTTACAATGAGCAGTTCTTC.